This T cell receptor beta chain was sequenced in a study of identifying expanded T cells in peripheral blood. Study outcomes and limitations: Over around two and four weeks, about 16.4 and 19 clones changed, versus approximately 1.1 between replicates.

As for this clone: As yet, its antigen is unknown.

This table comes from immunoSEQ multiplex PCR, and its TCRdb copy is limited to in-frame clones, with some not included. The sample lists about 130,000 clones, about 88% occurring once. The CDR3 contains 18 residues. Germline CDR1 and CDR2: SEHNR and FQNEAQ (reference sequence). The V gene end was trimmed by 5 bases and the J gene end by 4 bases; junction bases not matched to a gene: 17. Sample: blood. The clonotype was recovered from a person aged 18-69 years in good health. The gene calls are TRBV7-9 and TRBJ1-2; 9 bases are shared with TRBD1. CDR3 bases: TGTGCCAGCAGCCCACGTCCCGGGACAGGGAATTTGGGCTATGGCTACACCTTC. Its protein is CASSPRPGTGNLGYGYTF.